This TCR beta chain was retrieved from a study of T cells in Graves' hyperthyroidism and ophthalmopathy. Looked up from germline, CDR1 is KGHDR and CDR2 is SFDVKD. Trimming shortened V by 1 base and J by 14 bases, and 8 bases separated the two germline ends. This CDR3 comprises 12 residues. This clonotype was picked up many times. The investigators amplified TCR beta CDR3 regions from RNA transcripts. First-round RT-PCR of the TCR CDR3 relied on the HTBI primer set. MiXCR, applied by TCRdb to the multiplex PCR reads, yields one record per CDR3 protein. The sample contains 750,000 to 900,000 distinct CDR3 sequences, 38% of which appear only once.

This TCR was sampled from a man aged 18 to 35 with Graves' hyperthyroidism. Sequencing input: blood. The V and J genes are TRBV24-1 and TRBJ2-6; possibly TRBD2 for D (5 bases). CDR3 bases: TGTGCCACCAGTGATTTAAGAGGGCTCCTGACTTTC. Its translation: CATSDLRGLLTF.